The rows below give T cell receptor beta chains drawn from one sample of a study of T cells in Graves' hyperthyroidism and ophthalmopathy. TCRdb ran MiXCR on the multiplex PCR reads and lists one entry per CDR3 protein. The sample has about 300,000 distinct CDR3 sequences, less than 20% seen once; the top ten hold about two fifths. The sample comprised blood. These receptors were collected from a man aged 50-59 years with Graves' ophthalmopathy. Both conserved end residues are part of each CDR3. The D gene is left open where the match is weak. Clone size is given for some rows only: seen once, a few or many times, or a class if the clone is expanded.

j_gene	d_gene	v_gene	abundance	CDR3nt	CDR3aa
TRBJ2-1	TRBD2	TRBV7-6	-	TGTGCCAGCAGCCAGCTTAGGATCGCGGGAGAGGATGAGCAGTTCTTC	CASSQLRIAGEDEQFF
TRBJ2-5	TRBD2	TRBV4-1	few	TGCGCCAGCAGCCGGGAAGCGGGAATACGAGAGACCCAGTACTTC	CASSREAGIRETQYF
TRBJ2-1	-	TRBV20-1	-	TGCAGTGCTAGAGGGACAGGCCGGGAGGGCCTTGGGTCCTACAATGAGCAGTTCTTC	CSARGTGREGLGSYNEQFF
TRBJ1-4	-	TRBV20-1	-	TGCAGTGCTAGAGCCCCTGCAGATGAAAAACTGTTTTTT	CSARAPADEKLFF
TRBJ1-4	TRBD1	TRBV28	many	TGTGCCAGCAGTACAACAGGGGGCGCTTGGGAAAAACTGTTTTTT	CASSTTGGAWEKLFF
TRBJ1-5	-	TRBV6-2/TRBV6-3	-	TGTGCCAGCAGTTACGGGGTAAGCAATCAGCCCCAGCATTTT	CASSYGVSNQPQHF
TRBJ1-2	TRBD1	TRBV30	many	TGTGCCCTGGAGATAAGACAGGGTGCCTATGGCTACACCTTC	CALEIRQGAYGYTF
TRBJ2-7	TRBD1	TRBV11-2	-	TGTGCCAGCAGCCGGACCGGGACAGGGGTCCACGAGCAGTACTTC	CASSRTGTGVHEQYF
TRBJ2-1	TRBD2	TRBV10-3	-	TGTGCCATCAGTGATCCGGGACTAGGAGGCAATGAGCAGTTCTTC	CAISDPGLGGNEQFF
TRBJ1-6	TRBD1	TRBV3-1	many	TGTGCCAGCAGCCAAGCGACTGGGACAGGGGTCTCACCCCTCCACTTT	CASSQATGTGVSPLHF
TRBJ2-7	TRBD1	TRBV18	many	TGTGCCAGCTCACTCGGGACAGAAAATTACGAGCAGTACTTC	CASSLGTENYEQYF
TRBJ2-7	-	TRBV11-2	many	TGTGCCAGCAGCCTCGACAGACAGAGCTCCTACGAGCAGTACTTC	CASSLDRQSSYEQYF
TRBJ2-5	-	TRBV7-9	many	TGTGCCAGCAGCTCCCGACTAGGCCAAGAGACCCAGTACTTC	CASSSRLGQETQYF
TRBJ2-5	-	TRBV28	-	TGTGCCAGCAGCCAAGGGCCGCTCGGGACCCAGTACTTC	CASSQGPLGTQYF
TRBJ2-7	-	TRBV6-1	few	TGTGCCAGCAGTGAAGCTTGGGTCACCTACGAGCAGTACTTC	CASSEAWVTYEQYF
TRBJ2-7	TRBD2	TRBV28	few	TGTGCCAGCGTAGACCGCGGGAGGGTCTACGAGCAGTACTTC	CASVDRGRVYEQYF
TRBJ2-7	-	TRBV6-1	-	TGTGCCAGCAGCCCCTATCAGGGGATCCCCTCTACCGAGCAGTACTTC	CASSPYQGIPSTEQYF
TRBJ2-1	-	TRBV20-1	many	TGCAGTGCTAGAGATCCAGGGGGGACCTACAATGAGCAGTTCTTC	CSARDPGGTYNEQFF
TRBJ2-3	-	TRBV9	many	TGTGCCAGCAGCGCCGGACAAGGAATGGATACGCAGTATTTT	CASSAGQGMDTQYF
TRBJ1-1	-	TRBV6-2/TRBV6-3	few	TGTGCCAGCAGTTACCCGACGCGAGCTTTCTTT	CASSYPTRAFF
TRBJ1-4	TRBD1	TRBV3-1	many	TGTGCCAGCAGCCAAGGGACAGGGGGCCGCACTAATGAAAAACTGTTTTTT	CASSQGTGGRTNEKLFF
TRBJ1-2	-	TRBV30	many	TGTGCCTGGAGTGTGGGGGGCGCCTATGGCTACACCTTC	CAWSVGGAYGYTF
TRBJ1-5	TRBD1	TRBV20-1	many	TGCAGTGCTAGAGGAGTGGGACAGCCCTATAGCAATCAGCCCCAGCATTTT	CSARGVGQPYSNQPQHF
TRBJ2-7	-	TRBV20-1	many	TGCAGTGCTGCCGGGACAACAACCTACGAGCAGTACTTC	CSAAGTTTYEQYF
TRBJ2-5	TRBD2	TRBV4-1	few	TGCGCCAGCAGCCAGGCGATACTAGCGGGCCAAGAGACCCAGTACTTC	CASSQAILAGQETQYF
TRBJ2-1	-	TRBV29-1	few	TGCAGCGTTGAAGAACGAGGGGTGGTGGAGCAGTTCTTC	CSVEERGVVEQFF
TRBJ2-7	-	TRBV5-1	many	TGCGCCAGCAGCTTTGCAGGGGATCACGCCTACGAGCAGTACTTC	CASSFAGDHAYEQYF
TRBJ1-4	-	TRBV29-1	few	TGCAGCGCCGCGCGCGGGGGTTCGGGGGAAGGAAAACTGTTTTTT	CSAARGGSGEGKLFF
TRBJ2-1	TRBD2	TRBV7-6	many	TGTGCCAGCAGCTTAGGCGGTGGCGGGAGGGCCAAGGATGAGCAGTTCTTC	CASSLGGGGRAKDEQFF
TRBJ2-1	-	TRBV9	-	TGTGCCAGCAGCGTAACGGGCCGTGAGCAGTTCTTC	CASSVTGREQFF
TRBJ1-1	-	TRBV2	many	TGTGCCAGCAGTACTGACTCGGTGGCGGGTACTGAAGCTTTCTTT	CASSTDSVAGTEAFF
TRBJ1-1	-	TRBV7-9	few	TGTGCCAGCAGCCCACAGGGAGATGGAACTGAAGCTTTCTTT	CASSPQGDGTEAFF
TRBJ2-5	-	TRBV5-5	many	TGTGCCAGCAGCTTGGGTTATGTGAGATTACAAGAGACCCAGTACTTC	CASSLGYVRLQETQYF
TRBJ1-2	-	TRBV20-1	many	TGCAGTGCTAGCGGGACGGAAAACTATGGCTACACCTTC	CSASGTENYGYTF
TRBJ2-7	TRBD1	TRBV6-1	-	TGTGCCAGCAGCCCGACAGGGTACCACGAGCAGTACTTC	CASSPTGYHEQYF
TRBJ2-7	TRBD1	TRBV2	-	TGCGCCAGCAGCCAAGGACAGGGACTTTCCTACGAGCAGTACTTC	CASSQGQGLSYEQYF
TRBJ1-5	TRBD1	TRBV24-1	many	TGTGCCACCAGTGAAGGACAGGGGAGCAATCAGCCCCAGCATTTT	CATSEGQGSNQPQHF
TRBJ1-5	TRBD1	TRBV7-9	-	TGTGCCAGCAGCTTCTTCCTCGGGACAGGGGGCGATCAGCCCCAGCATTTT	CASSFFLGTGGDQPQHF
TRBJ1-1	-	TRBV6-1	many	TGTGCCAGCAGTGACCTGGGTACCGCCACTGAAGCTTTCTTT	CASSDLGTATEAFF
TRBJ2-2	-	TRBV7-3	few	TGTGCCAGCAAACTAGATAACACCGGGGAGCTGTTTTTT	CASKLDNTGELFF
TRBJ2-1	TRBD1	TRBV11-3	-	TGTGCCAGCAGCTCAACCTGGGGACAGGAGCAGTTCTTC	CASSSTWGQEQFF
TRBJ2-5	-	TRBV28	many	TGTGCCAGTACCGCCGGGACGGTGCGCCAAGAGACCCAGTACTTC	CASTAGTVRQETQYF
TRBJ2-7	-	TRBV6-1	-	TGTGCCAGCAGTCAAGGGGGGCCCGAGCAGTACTTC	CASSQGGPEQYF
TRBJ2-7	-	TRBV7-2	few	TGTGCCAGCAGCTTAGCCAGGGCCCACTACGAGCAGTACTTC	CASSLARAHYEQYF